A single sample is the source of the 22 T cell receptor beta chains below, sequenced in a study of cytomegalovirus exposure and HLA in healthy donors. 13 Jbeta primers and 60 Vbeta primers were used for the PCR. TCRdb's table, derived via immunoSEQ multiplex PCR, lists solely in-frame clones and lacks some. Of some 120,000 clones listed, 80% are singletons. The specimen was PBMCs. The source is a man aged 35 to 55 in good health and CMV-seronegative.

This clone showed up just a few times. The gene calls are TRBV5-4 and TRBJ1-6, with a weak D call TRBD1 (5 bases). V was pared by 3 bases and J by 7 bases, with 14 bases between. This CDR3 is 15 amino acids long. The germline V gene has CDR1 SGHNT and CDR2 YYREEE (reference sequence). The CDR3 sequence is CASSYTRQQNSPLHF. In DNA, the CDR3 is TGTGCCAGCAGCTATACCCGACAGCAAAATTCACCCCTCCACTTT.

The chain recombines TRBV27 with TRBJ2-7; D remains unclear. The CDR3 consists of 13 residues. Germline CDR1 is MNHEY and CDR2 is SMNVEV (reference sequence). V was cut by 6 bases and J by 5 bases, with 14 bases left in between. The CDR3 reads CASRPYQANEQYF. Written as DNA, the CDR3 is TGTGCCAGCAGACCCTACCAGGCTAACGAGCAGTACTTC.

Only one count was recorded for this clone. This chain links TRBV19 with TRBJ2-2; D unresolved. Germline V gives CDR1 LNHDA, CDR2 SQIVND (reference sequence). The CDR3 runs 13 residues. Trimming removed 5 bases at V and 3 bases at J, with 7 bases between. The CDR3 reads CASSLLDTGELFF. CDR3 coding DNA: TGTGCCAGTAGTCTACTGGACACCGGGGAGCTGTTTTTT. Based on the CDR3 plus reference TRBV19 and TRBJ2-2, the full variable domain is DGGITQSPKYLFRKEGQNVTLSCEQNLNHDAMYWYRQDPGQGLRLIYYSQIVNDFQKGDIAEGYSVSREKKESFPLTVTSAQKNPTAFYLCASSLLDTGELFFGEGSRLTVL.

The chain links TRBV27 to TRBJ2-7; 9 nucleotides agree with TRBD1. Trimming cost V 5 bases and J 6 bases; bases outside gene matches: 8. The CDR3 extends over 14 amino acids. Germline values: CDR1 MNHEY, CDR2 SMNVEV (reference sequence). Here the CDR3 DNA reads TGTGCCAGCAGTACCGGACAGGGGCTTTCCGAGCAGTACTTC. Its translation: CASSTGQGLSEQYF.

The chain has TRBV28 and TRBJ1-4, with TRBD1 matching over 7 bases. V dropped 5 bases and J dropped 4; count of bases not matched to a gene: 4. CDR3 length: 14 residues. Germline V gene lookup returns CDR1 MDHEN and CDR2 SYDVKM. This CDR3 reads CASSGQVLNEKLFF. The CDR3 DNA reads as TGTGCCAGCAGTGGACAGGTTCTTAATGAAAAACTGTTTTTT.

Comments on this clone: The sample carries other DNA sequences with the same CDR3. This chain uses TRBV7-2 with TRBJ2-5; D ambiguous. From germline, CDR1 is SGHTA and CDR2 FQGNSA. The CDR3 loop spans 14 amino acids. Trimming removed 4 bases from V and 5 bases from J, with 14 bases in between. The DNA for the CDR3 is TGTGCCAGCAGCTATTCGGGTGGGTCCGAGACCCAGTACTTC. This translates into CASSYSGGSETQYF.

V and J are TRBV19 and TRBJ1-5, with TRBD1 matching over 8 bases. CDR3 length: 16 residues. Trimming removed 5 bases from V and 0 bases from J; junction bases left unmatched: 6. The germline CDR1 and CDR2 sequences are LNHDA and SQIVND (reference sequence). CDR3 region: CASSPLDRGSNQPQHF. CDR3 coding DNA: TGTGCCAGTAGTCCTCTAGACAGGGGTAGCAATCAGCCCCAGCATTTT.

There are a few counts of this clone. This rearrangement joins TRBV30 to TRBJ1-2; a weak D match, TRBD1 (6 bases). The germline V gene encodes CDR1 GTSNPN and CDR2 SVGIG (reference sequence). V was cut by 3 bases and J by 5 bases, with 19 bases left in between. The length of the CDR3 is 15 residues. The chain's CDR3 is CAWSLGAGRPYGYTF. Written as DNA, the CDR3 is TGTGCCTGGAGCCTGGGGGCAGGCCGCCCTTATGGCTACACCTTC.

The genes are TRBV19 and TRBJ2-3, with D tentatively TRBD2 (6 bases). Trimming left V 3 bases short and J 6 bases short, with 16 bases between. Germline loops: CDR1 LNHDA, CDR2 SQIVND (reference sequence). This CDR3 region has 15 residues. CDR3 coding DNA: TGTGCCAGTAGTATGGAACTAGCTCCCTTGGATACGCAGTATTTT. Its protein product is CASSMELAPLDTQYF.

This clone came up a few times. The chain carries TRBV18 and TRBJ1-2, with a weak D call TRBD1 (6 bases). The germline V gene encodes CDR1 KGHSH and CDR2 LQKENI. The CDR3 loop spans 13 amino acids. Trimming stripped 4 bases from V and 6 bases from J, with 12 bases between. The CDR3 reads CASSQQGIDGYTF. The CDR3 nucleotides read TGTGCCAGCTCACAGCAGGGGATCGATGGCTACACCTTC.

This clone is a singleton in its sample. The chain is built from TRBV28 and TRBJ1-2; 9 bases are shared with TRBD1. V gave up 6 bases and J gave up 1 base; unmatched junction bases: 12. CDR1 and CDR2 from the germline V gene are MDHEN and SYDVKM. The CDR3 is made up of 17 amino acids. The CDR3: CASSPLTGGTINYGYTF. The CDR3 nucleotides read TGTGCCAGCAGCCCTTTGACAGGGGGTACGATTAACTATGGCTACACCTTC.

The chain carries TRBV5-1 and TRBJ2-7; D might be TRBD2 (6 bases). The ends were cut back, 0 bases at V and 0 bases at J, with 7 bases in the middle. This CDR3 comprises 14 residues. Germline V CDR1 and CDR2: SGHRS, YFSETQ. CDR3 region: CASSLAGGSYEQYF. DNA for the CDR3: TGCGCCAGCAGCTTGGCCGGGGGCTCCTACGAGCAGTACTTC.

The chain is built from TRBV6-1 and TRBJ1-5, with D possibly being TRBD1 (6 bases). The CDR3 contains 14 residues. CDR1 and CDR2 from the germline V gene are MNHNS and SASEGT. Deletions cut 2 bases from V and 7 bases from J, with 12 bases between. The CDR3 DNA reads TGTGCCAGCAGTGAAACCCCAGGGGAGCAGCCCCAGCATTTT. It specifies CASSETPGEQPQHF.

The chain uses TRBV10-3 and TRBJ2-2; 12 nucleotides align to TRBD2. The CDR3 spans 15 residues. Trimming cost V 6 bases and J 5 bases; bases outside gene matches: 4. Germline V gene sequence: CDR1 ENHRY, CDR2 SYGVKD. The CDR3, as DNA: TGTGCCATCAGGGCTAGCGGGAGGGGGACCGGGGAGCTGTTTTTT. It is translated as CAIRASGRGTGELFF.

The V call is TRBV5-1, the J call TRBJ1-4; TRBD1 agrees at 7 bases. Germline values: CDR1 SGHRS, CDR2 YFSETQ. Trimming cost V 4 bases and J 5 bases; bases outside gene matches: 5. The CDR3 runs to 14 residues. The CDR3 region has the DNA TGCGCCAGCAGCGTGACAGGGTTGAATGAAAAACTGTTTTTT. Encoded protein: CASSVTGLNEKLFF. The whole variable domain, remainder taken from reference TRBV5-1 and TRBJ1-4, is KAGVTQTPRYLIKTRGQQVTLSCSPISGHRSVSWYQQTPGQGLQFLFEYFSETQRNKGNFPGRFSGRQFSNSRSEMNVSTLELGDSALYLCASSVTGLNEKLFFGSGTQLSVL.

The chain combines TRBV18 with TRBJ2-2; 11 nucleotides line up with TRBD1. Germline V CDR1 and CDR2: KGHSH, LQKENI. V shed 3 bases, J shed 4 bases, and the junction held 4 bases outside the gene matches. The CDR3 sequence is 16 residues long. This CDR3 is CASSPWTGGVTGELFF. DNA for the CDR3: TGTGCCAGCTCACCTTGGACAGGGGGCGTCACCGGGGAGCTGTTTTTT. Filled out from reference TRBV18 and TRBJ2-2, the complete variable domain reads NAGVMQNPRHLVRRRGQEARLRCSPMKGHSHVYWYRQLPEEGLKFMVYLQKENIIDESGMPKERFSAEFPKEGPSILRIQQVVRGDSAAYFCASSPWTGGVTGELFFGEGSRLTVL.

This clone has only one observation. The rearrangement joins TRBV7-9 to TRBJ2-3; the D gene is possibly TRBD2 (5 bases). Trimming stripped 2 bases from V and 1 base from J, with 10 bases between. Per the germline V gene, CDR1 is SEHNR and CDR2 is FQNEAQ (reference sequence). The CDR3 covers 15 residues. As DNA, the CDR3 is TGTGCCAGCAGCTTATTAATAGCGCGCACAGATACGCAGTATTTT. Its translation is CASSLLIARTDTQYF.

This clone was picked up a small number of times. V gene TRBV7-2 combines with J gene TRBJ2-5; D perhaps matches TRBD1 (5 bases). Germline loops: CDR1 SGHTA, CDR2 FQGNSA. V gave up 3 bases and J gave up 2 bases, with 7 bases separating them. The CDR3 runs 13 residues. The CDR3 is CASSFQGQETQYF. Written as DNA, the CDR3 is TGTGCCAGCAGCTTCCAGGGACAAGAGACCCAGTACTTC.

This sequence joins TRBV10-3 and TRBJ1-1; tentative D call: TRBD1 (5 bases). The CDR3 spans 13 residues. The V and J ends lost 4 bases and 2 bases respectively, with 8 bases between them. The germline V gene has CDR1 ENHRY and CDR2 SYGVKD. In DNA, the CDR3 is TGTGCCATCAGTGTCGGGGGAAACACTGAAGCTTTCTTT. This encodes CAISVGGNTEAFF.

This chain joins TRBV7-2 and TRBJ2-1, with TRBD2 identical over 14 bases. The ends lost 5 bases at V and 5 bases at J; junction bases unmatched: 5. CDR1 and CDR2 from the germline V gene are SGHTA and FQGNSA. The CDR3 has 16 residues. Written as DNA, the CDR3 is TGTGCCAGCAGCAGGACTAGCGGGGGGCCCCACAATGAGCAGTTCTTC. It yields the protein CASSRTSGGPHNEQFF.

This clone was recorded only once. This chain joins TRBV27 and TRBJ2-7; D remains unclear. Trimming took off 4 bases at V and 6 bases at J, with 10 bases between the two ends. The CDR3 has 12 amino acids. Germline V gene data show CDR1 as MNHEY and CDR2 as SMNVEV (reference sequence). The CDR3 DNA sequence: TGTGCCAGCAGTTCCCCCGCCGGCGAGCAGTACTTC. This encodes CASSSPAGEQYF.

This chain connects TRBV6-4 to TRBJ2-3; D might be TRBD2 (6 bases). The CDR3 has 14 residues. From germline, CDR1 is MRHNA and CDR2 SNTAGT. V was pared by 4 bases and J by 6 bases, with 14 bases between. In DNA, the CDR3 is TGTGCCAGCAGTGCGGGACTCACCGCCGATACGCAGTATTTT. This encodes CASSAGLTADTQYF.